The rows below give T cell receptor beta chains drawn from one sample of a study of T cells in Graves' hyperthyroidism and ophthalmopathy. TCRdb redid the calling of the multiplex PCR reads with MiXCR, one entry per CDR3 protein. The sample consists of under 300,000 distinct CDR3 sequences, about an eighth of them appearing once. Material: blood. These receptors were obtained from a woman in her 30s with Graves' hyperthyroidism that later progressed to Graves' ophthalmopathy. The CDR3 runs from the conserved cysteine through the conserved F or W. Fields, in order: V gene, clone size, J gene, D gene, CDR3 DNA, CDR3 protein. The D gene is left open where the match is weak. For some rows the clone size is stated as once, few or many, or as a class when expanded; others skip it.

V: TRBV3-1; size: few; J: TRBJ2-7; D: TRBD2; DNA: TGTGCCAGCAGCCAAGACCTAGCGGGAGTAAGTGAGCAGTACTTC; CDR3: CASSQDLAGVSEQYF
V: TRBV9; size: NA; J: TRBJ2-1; D: TRBD2; DNA: TGTACCAGCAGCGCCGAACTAGCGGGAGGGCTAGATGAGCAGTTCTTC; CDR3: CTSSAELAGGLDEQFF
V: TRBV30; size: many; J: TRBJ2-3; D: NA; DNA: TGTGCCTGGAGTGTAGGGCAGGGAACAGATACGCAGTATTTT; CDR3: CAWSVGQGTDTQYF
V: TRBV5-8; size: NA; J: TRBJ1-5; D: NA; DNA: TGTGCCAGCAGCACCGACAGGCTCAATCAGCCCCAGCATTTT; CDR3: CASSTDRLNQPQHF
V: TRBV7-9; size: many; J: TRBJ2-7; D: TRBD2; DNA: TGTGCCAGCAGTTCGGGACTAGCGGGAGCCTACGAGCAGTACTTC; CDR3: CASSSGLAGAYEQYF
V: TRBV6-2/TRBV6-3; size: many; J: TRBJ2-1; D: NA; DNA: TGTGCCAGCAGTTACAGGACTTTATCCTACAATGAGCAGTTCTTC; CDR3: CASSYRTLSYNEQFF
V: TRBV2; size: many; J: TRBJ2-1; D: NA; DNA: TGTGCCAGCAGTCGGGGGGCACCTGACAATGAGCAGTTCTTC; CDR3: CASSRGAPDNEQFF
V: TRBV5-6; size: few; J: TRBJ2-7; D: TRBD1; DNA: TGTGCCAGCACCTCAAGAGGACAGGCCTCCTACGAGCAGTACTTC; CDR3: CASTSRGQASYEQYF
V: TRBV11-1; size: many; J: TRBJ2-7; D: NA; DNA: TGTGCCAGCAGCTTAGTCAAACTGGGGCGAACCTCCTACGAGCAGTACTTC; CDR3: CASSLVKLGRTSYEQYF
V: TRBV3-1; size: many; J: TRBJ2-3; D: TRBD1; DNA: TGTGCCAGCAGCCAAGTTACAGGGGGAAGGTTTGGCACAGATACGCAGTATTTT; CDR3: CASSQVTGGRFGTDTQYF
V: TRBV18; size: many; J: TRBJ1-1; D: NA; DNA: TGTGCCAGCTCACCCCCGGTTGGGGGCACTGAAGCTTTCTTT; CDR3: CASSPPVGGTEAFF
V: TRBV4-3; size: few; J: TRBJ2-1; D: NA; DNA: TGCGCCAGCAGCCAAGACCCCGTGGGAGTACCTTACAATGAGCAGTTCTTC; CDR3: CASSQDPVGVPYNEQFF
V: TRBV11-1; size: many; J: TRBJ2-7; D: TRBD2; DNA: TGTGCCAGCAGCCACCTGGGACTAGCGGAAGCTTACGAGCAGTACTTC; CDR3: CASSHLGLAEAYEQYF
V: TRBV6-1; size: many; J: TRBJ2-1; D: NA; DNA: TGTGCCAGCAGTTTCGGCCGAGCCTACAATGAGCAGTTCTTC; CDR3: CASSFGRAYNEQFF
V: TRBV27; size: few; J: TRBJ2-5; D: TRBD1; DNA: TGTGCCAGCCGCCCTGGGACAGGGGGAGGAGAGACCCAGTACTTC; CDR3: CASRPGTGGGETQYF
V: TRBV24-1; size: many; J: TRBJ2-5; D: NA; DNA: TGTGCCACCAGTGACGCAAAGCGGAGGGGCCAAGAGACCCAGTACTTC; CDR3: CATSDAKRRGQETQYF
V: TRBV27; size: NA; J: TRBJ2-7; D: TRBD1; DNA: TGTGCCAGCAGTTTATTGCCCCCGGGACAGGGAATGGGCGAGCAGTACTTC; CDR3: CASSLLPPGQGMGEQYF
V: TRBV5-1; size: many; J: TRBJ2-1; D: TRBD2; DNA: TGCGCCAGCAGCCTCCCGGGGAGCGGGGTTTACAATGAGCAGTTCTTC; CDR3: CASSLPGSGVYNEQFF
V: TRBV6-5; size: NA; J: TRBJ2-1; D: NA; DNA: TGTGCCAGCAGTTACGGGCTAACGGACAGACCCGACTCCGCCCGAATCTTCAATGAGCAGTTCTTC; CDR3: CASSYGLTDRPDSARIFNEQFF
V: TRBV18; size: many; J: TRBJ2-5; D: TRBD2; DNA: TGTGCCAGCTCATCGGTGGACGGGAGGGGTAAAGAGACCCAGTACTTC; CDR3: CASSSVDGRGKETQYF
V: TRBV4-1; size: many; J: TRBJ1-2; D: TRBD1; DNA: TGCGCCAGCAGCCAAGTGGGGACAGCTGATGGCTACACCTTC; CDR3: CASSQVGTADGYTF
V: TRBV24-1; size: NA; J: TRBJ1-2; D: TRBD1; DNA: TGTGCCACCAGTGCCACAGGGGGCGCCGGCTACACCTTC; CDR3: CATSATGGAGYTF
V: TRBV3-1; size: many; J: TRBJ2-3; D: TRBD2; DNA: TGTGCCAGCAGCCTTAGCGGGAGGAGCACAGATACGCAGTATTTT; CDR3: CASSLSGRSTDTQYF
V: TRBV7-3; size: NA; J: TRBJ2-1; D: NA; DNA: TGTGCCAGCAGCCGAGCCGCGGATGTCGTCAATGAGCAGTTCTTC; CDR3: CASSRAADVVNEQFF
V: TRBV5-6; size: NA; J: TRBJ2-1; D: TRBD1; DNA: TGTGCCAGCAGCTCGAGAACGACAGGGCACTACAATGAGCAGTTCTTC; CDR3: CASSSRTTGHYNEQFF
V: TRBV18; size: many; J: TRBJ1-1; D: NA; DNA: TGTGCCAGCTCCCGTACTGGGAGTGAGACTGAAGCTTTCTTT; CDR3: CASSRTGSETEAFF
V: TRBV7-9; size: many; J: TRBJ1-4; D: NA; DNA: TGTGCCAGCAGCCAGAGGACACTTAGGGATGGTCTCATCGAAAAACTGTTTTTT; CDR3: CASSQRTLRDGLIEKLFF
V: TRBV27; size: many; J: TRBJ2-7; D: TRBD1; DNA: TGTGCCAGCAGTTTCAAGACAGGGGTTGGTATGACCGAGCAGTACTTC; CDR3: CASSFKTGVGMTEQYF